The present TCR beta chain was sequenced within a study of molecular identifiers for immune sequencing clone quantification. Notes on the study in general: Among effectors, clones above 20 RNA copies held over 98% of molecules; among naive cells, under 1%.

TCRdb re-called the PCR reads with MiXCR, one entry per CDR3 protein. The sample includes around 480,000 distinct CDR3 sequences, around a fifth of them seen just once. With regard to this clonotype: Its antigen is unknown. Mismatch with germline at one junction end may stem from a read error.

Germline V gene sequence: CDR1 LGHDT, CDR2 YNNKEL (reference sequence). The CDR3 covers 14 residues. This clonotype was sampled from a human donor in good health. Some libraries in this study had Jurkat cell RNA spiked in. This rearrangement joins TRBV3-1 to TRBJ2-2; 8 bases are shared with TRBD2. The sequenced sample consisted of naive CD8+ T cells from blood, with Jurkat cell RNA spiked in. As for subset: FACS-sorted CD8+CD4-CCR7+CD45RA+ naive T cells. CDR3 loop: CASSQRTSTGKLFF. The CDR3 DNA reads as TGTGCCAGCAGCCAAAGGACTAGCACCGGGAAGCTGTTTTTT.